This T cell receptor beta chain came from a study of blood T cell repertoires in COVID-19 (dated by TCRdb to the early 2020s). For context, the study as a whole: Collaborator samples came from the United States, Italy and Spain and covered acute and convalescent phases of COVID-19. The sample metadata nearly always contained a de-identified subject ID, COVID-19 status, age in years and sex. Subjects who had been exposed to COVID-19, were actively infected with it, or had recovered from it provided the deeply sampled blood TCRbeta repertoires that made up the dataset. Samples came from the ongoing ImmuneRACE study (first 160 participants) plus 1,254 subjects from 6 global collaborators. A freely available public database, intended as a resource for researchers studying the immune response to SARS-CoV-2, is where the repertoires were released. The prospective study material was composed of cDNA or gDNA derived from T cells, B-cell-depleted T cells, or PBMCs. HLA class I and class II types, where available, came from metadata supplied by the sample provider rather than from assay-based typing.

This clone was observed a few times. It has no known antigen specificity. No base quality information exists; no much larger clone differs at one position. The immunoSEQ Assay, a bias-controlled multiplex PCR, was used to amplify TCRbeta CDR3 regions from genomic DNA. As for how the authors treated the data: Nucleated cell counts per sample were estimated from amplification of reference gene primers within the assay. To quantify the absolute abundance of each unique TCRbeta CDR3 rearrangement, sequence reads were collapsed and filtered. For each sample, productive Simpson clonality was calculated as the square root of Simpson's diversity index over productive rearrangements. Not all clones reach the TCRdb copy of this immuneACCESS table, which keeps in-frame sequences only. Checked studies attribute under half of the gap to unresolved V genes and leave the rest unexplained. V and J calls and clone size are copied from that table; D and trimming were computed from the DNA. The sample data list a few hundred thousand clones, and 85% of these were observed just once. The top ten hold 3.5% to 4% of the sample.

V is cut back by 4 bases and J by 11 bases, with 13 bases in the junction unmatched. CDR1 and CDR2 (MGHRA, YSYEKL) derive from the germline V gene. Inclusive of the bounding cysteine and phenylalanine, the CDR3 is 16 residues long. Only CDR3 DNA remains: 48 bases, in frame from the first base. The collaborating institutions used their own protocols to collect whole blood in K2EDTA tubes. For TCRbeta analysis, collaborator samples were shipped as frozen whole blood, as isolated PBMCs, or as DNA extracted from either sample type. What the research found in general, with its limitations: How much clinical and demographic metadata was included differed by source and by participant, and the metadata was provided uncurated.

The sequenced sample was peripheral blood. The receptor comes from a woman between 18 and 29 years old with acute or convalescent COVID-19. The chain employs TRBV4-1 and TRBJ1-6, with TRBD1 identical over 8 junction bases. The DNA is as follows: TGCGCCAGCAGCCGAAAACAGGGGGGTGAATGGACACCCCTCCACTTT. Translated, it gives CASSRKQGGEWTPLHF.